Following are 25 T cell receptor beta chains from one sample sequenced in a study of blood T cell repertoires in COVID-19. Profiling relied on immunoSEQ multiplex PCR, and the TCRdb table lists in-frame clones only, not all of them. The sample records 150,000 to 200,000 clones, about 85% being singletons. Sequenced: peripheral blood. These receptors were taken from a man aged 55-75 years with active or convalescent COVID-19.

The gene calls are TRBV5-1 and TRBJ1-2, with D tentatively TRBD1 (6 bases). V shed 4 bases and J shed 2 bases, with 12 bases lying between them. Germline V gene data show CDR1 as SGHRS and CDR2 as YFSETQ. The CDR3 runs to 14 residues. The CDR3 region has the DNA TGCGCCAGCAGCAGCCCCACAGGGAACTATGGCTACACCTTC. It specifies CASSSPTGNYGYTF.

V and J are TRBV5-1 and TRBJ2-2, with 7 positions matching TRBD2. J gave up 1 base and V 6 bases, and 6 bases lay outside the gene matches. The CDR3 loop spans 15 amino acids. Germline-derived CDR1 and CDR2 are SGHRS and YFSETQ. The DNA for the CDR3 is TGCGCCAGCAAGGGAGGGGCGGTGAACACCGGGGAGCTGTTTTTT. As protein: CASKGGAVNTGELFF.

J is TRBJ1-1 and V is TRBV3-1 (or the pseudogene TRBV3-2); 11 bases are a match to TRBD1. The CDR3 is 12 residues long. Germline assignment: CDR1 LGHDT and CDR2 YNNKEL (reference sequence). The V gene end was trimmed by 4 bases and the J gene end by 9 bases; junction bases not matched to a gene: 1. The CDR3 DNA reads TGTGCCAGCAGCCGGGACAGGGGGAAAGCTTTCTTT. This translates into CASSRDRGKAFF.

The chain joins TRBV3-1 (or the pseudogene TRBV3-2) to TRBJ2-5; tentative D call: TRBD2 (5 bases). V was clipped by 1 base and J by 5 bases, with 11 bases between them. Germline CDR1 LGHDT, CDR2 YNNKEL (reference sequence). The CDR3 is made up of 14 amino acids. CDR3 DNA: TGTGCCAGCAGCCAAGCGTCTAGCTTTGAGACCCAGTACTTC. It encodes CASSQASSFETQYF.

The chain combines TRBV9 with TRBJ1-1; 11 bases fit TRBD1. Germline V lookup: CDR1 SGDLS, CDR2 YYNGEE. Losses at the gene ends were 0 bases for V and 2 bases for J; bases not matched to a gene: 9. The CDR3 consists of 18 residues. The CDR3 is CASSVDPGQGVFNTEAFF. The CDR3 region has the DNA TGTGCCAGCAGCGTAGACCCGGGACAGGGGGTATTTAACACTGAAGCTTTCTTT.

The chain recombines TRBV10-3 with TRBJ2-5, with TRBD2 matching 10 bases. CDR1 is ENHRY and CDR2 is SYGVKD in the germline V gene. V gave up 8 bases and J gave up 0 bases; unmatched junction bases: 3. The CDR3 runs 14 residues. The CDR3 DNA reads TGTGCCATCGGGCTAGCGGGGGACCAAGAGACCCAGTACTTC. Its translation: CAIGLAGDQETQYF.

J is TRBJ1-5 and V is TRBV30; D gene ambiguous. The CDR3 sequence is 14 residues long. The V end was cut by 0 bases, the J end by 3 bases, with 9 bases between. In germline, CDR1 is GTSNPN, CDR2 SVGIG (reference sequence). CDR3 protein: CAWSVDTYNQPQHF. Here the CDR3 DNA reads TGTGCCTGGAGTGTCGATACATACAATCAGCCCCAGCATTTT.

The V and J genes are TRBV6-1 and TRBJ2-2; 7 bases agree with TRBD2. The CDR3 covers 15 residues. Germline loops: CDR1 MNHNS, CDR2 SASEGT. V gave up 5 bases and J gave up 5 bases; unmatched junction bases: 8. The CDR3 nucleotides are TGTGCCAGCAGTAACGTGGCGGGGGAGACCGGGGAGCTGTTTTTT. It codes for CASSNVAGETGELFF.

The chain has TRBV12-5 and TRBJ2-7, with 7 bases matching TRBD1. The V gene end was trimmed by 6 bases and the J gene end by 3 bases; junction bases not matched to a gene: 8. The CDR3 extends over 14 amino acids. Per germline, CDR1 LGHNT and CDR2 FRNRAP. The CDR3 region is CASGLGQNYYEQYF. The CDR3, as DNA: TGTGCTAGTGGCCTGGGACAGAACTACTACGAGCAGTACTTC.

This clone has more than one count but fewer than ten. The gene calls are TRBV19 and TRBJ2-6; TRBD1 might be the D (5 bases). The CDR3 is 17 residues long. Germline assignment: CDR1 LNHDA and CDR2 SQIVND (reference sequence). V was pared by 3 bases and J by 4 bases, with 16 bases between. As DNA, the CDR3 is TGTGCCAGTAGTATTAGGGGAAGTGTAACCGGGGCCAACGTCCTGACTTTC. This codes for CASSIRGSVTGANVLTF.

This clone has at least ten counts. The chain links TRBV5-1 to TRBJ1-5, with D possibly being TRBD1 (6 bases). Germline V CDR1 and CDR2: SGHRS, YFSETQ. The length of the CDR3 is 15 residues. The V and J ends lost 4 bases and 4 bases respectively, with 15 bases between them. DNA of the CDR3: TGCGCCAGCAGCGTGAACCCGGACAGAAATCAGCCCCAGCATTTT. Translated, it gives CASSVNPDRNQPQHF.

V usage is TRBV5-1 and J usage is TRBJ2-1; 8 bases agree with TRBD1. Losses at the gene ends were 1 base for V and 3 bases for J; bases not matched to a gene: 6. Germline V gene data show CDR1 as SGHRS and CDR2 as YFSETQ. The CDR3 is 16 amino acids. CDR3 protein: CASSLHGQGFYNEQFF. For the CDR3, the DNA is TGCGCCAGCAGCTTGCACGGACAGGGCTTCTACAATGAGCAGTTCTTC.

The rearrangement joins TRBV27 to TRBJ1-6; 8 nucleotides align to TRBD1. CDR1 and CDR2 (germline): MNHEY, SMNVEV (reference sequence). V shed 6 bases, J shed 1 base, and the junction held 5 bases outside the gene matches. The CDR3 has 16 residues. CDR3 sequence: CASRLQGVSYNSPLHF. The CDR3 DNA reads as TGTGCCAGCAGGCTACAGGGGGTGTCCTATAATTCACCCCTCCACTTT.

V usage is TRBV9 and J usage is TRBJ2-5, with 12 bases aligning to TRBD2. Germline-derived CDR1 and CDR2 are SGDLS and YYNGEE. The CDR3 loop spans 17 amino acids. Trimming cost V 0 bases and J 4 bases; bases outside gene matches: 7. The CDR3 loop reads CASSVGASGGARETQYF. The CDR3 DNA is TGTGCCAGCAGCGTAGGTGCTAGCGGGGGGGCCAGAGAGACCCAGTACTTC.

This chain links TRBV27 with TRBJ1-6; D gene unclear. Germline V gives CDR1 MNHEY, CDR2 SMNVEV (reference sequence). V lost 6 bases to trimming and J lost 9 bases, with 18 bases between them. This CDR3 has 15 amino acids. The CDR3, as DNA: TGTGCCAGCAGCCAGTTGTCGCGGAACCCTTCACCCCTCCACTTT. Protein sequence: CASSQLSRNPSPLHF.

This sequence joins TRBV2 and TRBJ2-7, with 10 bases identical to TRBD1. V lost 5 bases to trimming and J lost 2 bases; unmatched junction nucleotides: 6. The CDR3 extends over 15 amino acids. From germline, CDR1 is SNHLY and CDR2 FYNNEI. The CDR3 DNA is TGTGCCAGCAGTTCAGGACAGGGGGGGACCTACGAGCAGTACTTC. It translates to CASSSGQGGTYEQYF.

CDR3 in DNA: TGCGCCAGCAGCCAAGTGGGGCCAGCGGGAAAAGCTTTCTTT. This codes for CASSQVGPAGKAFF. V and J are TRBV4-1 and TRBJ1-1; tentatively, D is TRBD1 (5 bases). Trimming removed 1 base at V and 9 bases at J, with 15 bases between. Germline V lookup: CDR1 MGHRA, CDR2 YSYEKL. The length of the CDR3 is 14 residues.

The CDR3 reads CASSPDRAYEQYF. CDR3 nucleotides: TGTGCCAGCAGCCCTGACAGGGCCTACGAGCAGTACTTC. The rearrangement links TRBV5-4 to TRBJ2-7; TRBD1 agrees at 7 bases. V gave up 4 bases and J gave up 2 bases; unmatched junction bases: 3. The CDR3 is 13 amino acids. Germline values: CDR1 SGHNT, CDR2 YYREEE (reference sequence).

V usage is TRBV5-5 and J usage is TRBJ1-1; TRBD1 matches 9 bases. V lost 2 bases, J lost 4 bases, and 3 bases stayed unmatched. The CDR3 has 14 amino acids. Germline V CDR1 and CDR2: SGHKS, YYEKEE (reference sequence). The DNA for the CDR3 is TGTGCCAGCAGCTTAACAGGGGGCAGCACTGAAGCTTTCTTT. Translated: CASSLTGGSTEAFF.

This rearrangement joins TRBV5-1 to TRBJ2-5, with 11 nucleotides matching TRBD2. Germline V CDR1 and CDR2: SGHRS, YFSETQ. Unmatched junction bases numbered 7, after V lost 4 bases and J lost 5 bases. This CDR3 is built from 15 residues. This CDR3 is CASSPVAGGPETQYF. The CDR3, as DNA: TGCGCCAGCAGCCCCGTAGCGGGGGGGCCGGAGACCCAGTACTTC. Full variable domain (missing parts from reference TRBV5-1 and TRBJ2-5): KAGVTQTPRYLIKTRGQQVTLSCSPISGHRSVSWYQQTPGQGLQFLFEYFSETQRNKGNFPGRFSGRQFSNSRSEMNVSTLELGDSALYLCASSPVAGGPETQYFGPGTRLLVL.

The chain is built from TRBV18 and TRBJ1-2; 7 nucleotides align to TRBD1. The CDR3 is 13 amino acids. The V gene end was trimmed by 4 bases and the J gene end by 8 bases; junction bases not matched to a gene: 7. Germline-derived CDR1 and CDR2 are KGHSH and LQKENI. The CDR3, as DNA: TGTGCCAGCTCACTGGAGGGGGCAGGAGGCTACACCTTC. This gives the protein CASSLEGAGGYTF.

The rearrangement uses TRBV19 and TRBJ1-4; D not certain. In germline, CDR1 is LNHDA, CDR2 SQIVND (reference sequence). Trimming took off 10 bases at V and 5 bases at J, with 14 bases between the two ends. CDR3 length equals 13 residues. CDR3 nucleotides: TGTGCCACCGGGGTGCGATCAAATGAAAAACTGTTTTTT. This gives the protein CATGVRSNEKLFF.

The rearrangement uses TRBV24-1 and TRBJ1-4; no clear D gene. CDR1 is KGHDR and CDR2 is SFDVKD in the germline V gene. V was trimmed by 2 bases and J by 3 bases, leaving 9 bases between them. CDR3 length: 15 amino acids. The CDR3 is CATSDSRESNEKLFF. The CDR3 region has the DNA TGTGCCACCAGTGATTCCCGGGAGTCTAATGAAAAACTGTTTTTT.

CDR3 bases: TGTGCCACCTCGGGGGAGGACTATGGCTACACCTTC. Translated, it gives CATSGEDYGYTF. The chain is built from TRBV7-9 and TRBJ1-2; TRBD1 might be the D (5 bases). Germline CDR1 and CDR2: SEHNR and FQNEAQ (reference sequence). The CDR3 length is 12 residues. The V gene lost 10 bases and the J gene lost 3 bases, with 12 bases spanning the gap.

This sequence joins TRBV24-1 and TRBJ2-7; a possible D gene is TRBD1 (6 bases). The CDR3 is made up of 14 amino acids. The V and J ends lost 5 bases and 0 bases respectively, with 10 bases between them. Germline CDR1 and CDR2: KGHDR and SFDVKD. This chain's CDR3 is CATSGQGSSYEQYF. The CDR3, as DNA: TGTGCCACCAGTGGTCAGGGGAGCTCCTACGAGCAGTACTTC.